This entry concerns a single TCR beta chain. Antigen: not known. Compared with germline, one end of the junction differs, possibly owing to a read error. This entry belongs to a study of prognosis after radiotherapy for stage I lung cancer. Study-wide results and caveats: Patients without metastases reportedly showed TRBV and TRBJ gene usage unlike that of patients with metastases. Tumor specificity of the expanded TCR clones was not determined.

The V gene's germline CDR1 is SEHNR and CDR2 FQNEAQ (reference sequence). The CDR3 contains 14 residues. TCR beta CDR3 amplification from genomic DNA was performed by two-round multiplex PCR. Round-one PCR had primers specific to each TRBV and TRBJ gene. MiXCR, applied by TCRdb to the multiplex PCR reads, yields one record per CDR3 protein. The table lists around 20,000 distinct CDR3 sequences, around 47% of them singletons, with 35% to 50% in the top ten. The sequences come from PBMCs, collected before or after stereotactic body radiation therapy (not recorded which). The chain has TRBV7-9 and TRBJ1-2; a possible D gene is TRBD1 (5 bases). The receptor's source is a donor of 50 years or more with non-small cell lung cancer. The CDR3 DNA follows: TGTGTCAGCAGCTTTGGGAGGGGCTTCTATGGCTACACCTTC. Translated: CVSSFGRGFYGYTF.